This T cell receptor (beta chain) is drawn from a study of T-cell reconstitution after alpha-beta-depleted transplantation in children. This clonotype was detected many times. Antigen unknown. It was with unique molecular identifiers that the TCRbeta library was prepared. TCRdb independently ran MiXCR on the PCR reads; one entry per CDR3 protein. Of 400,000 to 550,000 distinct CDR3 sequences listed, 8% to 11% are singletons. Looked up from germline, CDR1 is SGHRS and CDR2 is YFSETQ. This CDR3 region has 15 residues. The V end was cut by 0 bases, the J end by 4 bases, with 11 bases between. Findings and caveats of the study: Reportedly, roughly two months post-transplant, alpha-beta T cells arose from several hundred expanded graft clones.

This rearrangement joins TRBV5-1 to TRBJ2-1, with D possibly TRBD2 on 6 matching bases. The material sequenced was PBMCs, taken before TCRalphabeta/CD19-depleted stem cell transplant. This sequence originates from a child aged 2 to 10 with inherited bone marrow failure, due to receive a stem cell transplant. CDR3 residues: CASSLEGGDYNEQFF. The DNA of the CDR3 is TGCGCCAGCAGCTTGGAGGGCGGGGATTACAATGAGCAGTTCTTC.